Below are 5 T cell receptor beta chains sequenced from a single sample in a study of vaccination and CD4 T cells after COVID-19. Their recognized antigens are unknown. Stated treatment: roughly 10-day PBMC culture with coronavirus spike peptide pools or control peptides (ViraFEST assay). The Oncomine TCR Beta short-read assay sequenced DNA from cultured CD4+ T cells. TCRdb ran MiXCR on the PCR reads and lists one entry per CDR3 protein. Of roughly 15,000 distinct CDR3 sequences detected, about 67% appear once; the ten largest clones hold approximately 7%. Sample: CD4+ T cells from blood, cultured in vitro. The origin of the receptors is a human donor who had recovered from COVID-19.

By proportion, this clonotype is medium-sized. The rearrangement links TRBV30 to TRBJ2-3; D possibly corresponds to TRBD2 (5 bases). The CDR3 sequence is 15 residues long. Germline lookup yields CDR1 GTSNPN and CDR2 SVGIG (reference sequence). The V end lost 2 bases, the J end lost 6 bases, and 18 bases lay between the germline ends. The DNA of the CDR3 is TGTGCCTGGAGTCCGGGCCGCGGGTCGCGGGATACGCAGTATTTT. Amino acids: CAWSPGRGSRDTQYF.

The chain employs TRBV7-8 and TRBJ2-2; the D gene is possibly TRBD2 (5 bases). Germline V gives CDR1 SGHVS, CDR2 FQNEAQ. Trimming cost V 3 bases and J 3 bases, with 5 bases left between them. This CDR3 is built from 13 residues. This chain's CDR3 is CASSLGDTGELFF. CDR3 in DNA: TGTGCCAGCAGCTTGGGAGACACCGGGGAGCTGTTTTTT.

The V gene is TRBV11-3, the J gene TRBJ1-2, with 10 bases fitting TRBD1. The J segment lost 7 bases and the V segment lost 3 bases, leaving 8 bases of the junction unmatched. The CDR3 loop spans 15 amino acids. Germline lookup yields CDR1 SGHNT and CDR2 YENEEA. Here the CDR3 reads CASSFAQGQGSGYTF. CDR3 DNA sequence: TGTGCCAGCAGCTTCGCCCAGGGACAGGGGTCTGGCTACACCTTC. Full variable domain (outside the CDR3, taken from reference TRBV11-3 and TRBJ1-2): EAGVVQSPRYKIIEKKQPVAFWCNPISGHNTLYWYLQNLGQGPELLIRYENEEAVDDSQLPKDRFSAERLKGVDSTLKIQPAELGDSAVYLCASSFAQGQGSGYTFGSGTRLTVV.

The sample holds one count of this clonotype. This chain uses TRBV7-9 with TRBJ2-2; the D is unclear. Germline CDR1 reads SEHNR; CDR2 reads FQNEAQ (reference sequence). V was trimmed by 5 bases and J by 5 bases, leaving 15 bases between them. This CDR3 contains 15 residues. The CDR3 loop reads CASSRTVQATGELFF. The CDR3 DNA is TGTGCCAGCAGCCGCACAGTCCAAGCGACCGGGGAGCTGTTTTTT. The full variable domain, with the rest looked up from reference TRBV7-9 and TRBJ2-2, is DTGVSQNPRHKITKRGQNVTFRCDPISEHNRLYWYRQTLGQGPEFLTYFQNEAQLEKSRLLSDRFSAERPKGSFSTLEIQRTEQGDSAMYLCASSRTVQATGELFFGEGSRLTVL.

With regard to this clonotype: One end of the junction does not line up with germline, which may come from a read error. V gene TRBV7-7 combines with J gene TRBJ2-1; TRBD1 agrees at 8 bases. This CDR3 region has 15 residues. From germline, CDR1 is SSHAT and CDR2 FNYEAQ (reference sequence). CDR3 sequence: CASSLSTGGYNEQFF. The CDR3 DNA is TGTGCTAGCAGCCTCAGTACAGGGGGCTACAATGAGCAGTTCTTC.